The source of this TCR beta chain is a study of CD8 T cells in ankylosing spondylitis. This clonotype was observed a few times. Its specificity is not known. Whole-study results and caveats: Disease-linked clones were reportedly significantly enriched in matched ankylosing spondylitis synovial fluid.

Each TCR beta library was made by quantitative 5'-RACE that incorporated molecular barcodes. One entry per CDR3 protein, called by TCRdb with MiXCR from the 5' RACE reads. The repertoire consists of over 130,000 distinct CDR3 sequences, with approximately 44% occurring once and the leading ten covering nearly 15%. Germline V gene data show CDR1 as MDHEN and CDR2 as SYDVKM. The V gene lost 5 bases and the J gene lost 3 bases, with 16 bases spanning the gap. This CDR3 has 15 amino acids. The chain joins TRBV28 to TRBJ1-1, with D possibly being TRBD1 (5 bases). Sequenced material: synovial fluid, either unsorted or a sorted T cell fraction (not recorded which). This sequence was found in a male donor with ankylosing spondylitis. The CDR3 bases are TGTGCCAGCAGTCTCCTGGGGGGGTGGGACACTGAAGCTTTCTTT. Translated: CASSLLGGWDTEAFF.